These 9 T cell receptor beta chains came from one sample sequenced in a study of neoadjuvant anti-PD-1 for oral cavity cancer. TCRdb's copy holds only in-frame clones and misses some; the assay was immunoSEQ multiplex PCR. The sample has tens of thousands of clones; around four fifths are singletons. The starting material was PBMCs, obtained before nivolumab (anti-PD-1) treatment. The receptors shown here come from a person aged 40 to 85 with oral cavity squamous cell carcinoma.

This chain links TRBV18 with TRBJ2-6; 7 bases map to TRBD1. Germline lookup yields CDR1 KGHSH and CDR2 LQKENI. The CDR3 contains 20 residues. V trimming: 2 bases; J trimming: 0 bases; junction bases outside the gene matches: 13. The CDR3 region has the DNA TGTGCCAGCTCACCAATATACCCGACAGGGCGGAGCTCTGGGGCCAACGTCCTGACTTTC. Translating gives CASSPIYPTGRSSGANVLTF.

The rearrangement links TRBV19 to TRBJ2-2; a possible D gene is TRBD2 (5 bases). This CDR3 is 15 amino acids long. The V end was cut by 0 bases, the J end by 7 bases, with 12 bases between. CDR1 and CDR2 from the germline V gene are LNHDA and SQIVND (reference sequence). The CDR3 sequence is CASSIDLWRLGELFF. In DNA, the CDR3 is TGTGCCAGTAGTATAGATCTGTGGAGGCTCGGGGAGCTGTTTTTT.

The chain joins TRBV5-1 to TRBJ1-6, with TRBD1 matching over 7 bases. Per the germline V gene, CDR1 is SGHRS and CDR2 is YFSETQ. V shed 3 bases, J shed 1 base, and the junction held 1 base outside the gene matches. The CDR3 sequence is 15 residues long. CDR3 region: CASSSTGSYNSPLHF. The CDR3 bases are TGCGCCAGCAGCTCGACAGGGTCCTATAATTCACCCCTCCACTTT.

The CDR3 DNA reads TGTGCCAGTAGTATCCCTCCAGTTAGGACAGATTATAGCAATCAGCCCCAGCATTTT. It translates to CASSIPPVRTDYSNQPQHF. This chain joins TRBV19 and TRBJ1-5, with D maybe TRBD1 (6 bases). In germline, CDR1 is LNHDA, CDR2 SQIVND (reference sequence). Trimming left V 3 bases short and J 0 bases short, with 21 bases between. This CDR3 has 19 amino acids.

The V call is TRBV6-1, the J call TRBJ2-1; TRBD1 might be the D (6 bases). Between the trimmed V and J ends, which lost 1 base and 7 bases, there was a span of 14 bases. This CDR3 region has 15 residues. The V gene's germline CDR1 is MNHNS and CDR2 SASEGT. CDR3 DNA: TGTGCCAGCAGTGAAGAGACACAGGGATGGAATGAGCAGTTCTTC. It encodes CASSEETQGWNEQFF.

The chain links TRBV10-1 to TRBJ1-1; D is possibly TRBD1 (5 bases). In germline, CDR1 is WNHNN, CDR2 SYGVQD (reference sequence). The CDR3 totals 14 residues. With 6 bases removed from V and 4 bases from J, the gap between germline ends came to 15 bases. Here the CDR3 reads CASSAGGTGTEAFF. The CDR3 DNA sequence: TGCGCCAGCAGCGCCGGCGGGACGGGCACTGAAGCTTTCTTT.

V and J are TRBV4-2 and TRBJ2-6; perhaps TRBD2 as D (6 bases). Germline lookup yields CDR1 LGHNA and CDR2 YNFKEQ. V dropped 0 bases and J dropped 4 bases, with 13 bases sitting between them. The CDR3 covers 17 residues. The CDR3 DNA reads TGTGCCAGCAGCCAAGAAGGAGGGGCGAGAGGGGCCAACGTCCTGACTTTC. The encoded protein is CASSQEGGARGANVLTF.

The chain joins TRBV6-1 to TRBJ2-2, with a tentative D call TRBD1 (6 bases). V was cut by 8 bases and J by 3 bases, with 13 bases left in between. The CDR3 totals 14 residues. Germline V gene sequence: CDR1 MNHNS, CDR2 SASEGT. The CDR3 protein is CASRGQFHTGELFF. The CDR3 coding sequence is TGTGCCAGCCGAGGACAGTTTCACACCGGGGAGCTGTTTTTT.

The V gene is TRBV7-8, the J gene TRBJ1-4; D not resolved. V was cut by 5 bases and J by 7 bases, with 17 bases left in between. The CDR3 is 15 residues long. CDR1 is SGHVS, CDR2 FQNEAQ, per germline. As DNA, the CDR3 is TGTGCCAGCAGCCCCGACCCCATGTGGGGTGAAAAACTGTTTTTT. Its protein is CASSPDPMWGEKLFF.